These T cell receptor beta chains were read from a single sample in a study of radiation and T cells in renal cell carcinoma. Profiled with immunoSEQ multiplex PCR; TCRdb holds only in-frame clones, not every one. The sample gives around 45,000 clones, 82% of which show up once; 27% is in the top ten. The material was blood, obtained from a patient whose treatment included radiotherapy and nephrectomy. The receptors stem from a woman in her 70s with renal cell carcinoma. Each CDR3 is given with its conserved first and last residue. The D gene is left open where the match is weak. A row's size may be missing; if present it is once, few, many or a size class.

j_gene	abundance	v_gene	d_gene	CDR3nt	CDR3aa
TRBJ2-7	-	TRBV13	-	TGTGCCAGCAGCTTCAGGAGGGCCATCTACGAGCAGTACTTC	CASSFRRAIYEQYF
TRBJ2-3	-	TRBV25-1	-	TGTGCCAGCAGTGACGCGGGGTCTACCACAGATACGCAGTATTTT	CASSDAGSTTDTQYF
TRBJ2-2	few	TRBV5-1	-	TGCGCCAGCAGCTTGGAATCTGGGGCTAGCACCGGGGAGCTGTTTTTT	CASSLESGASTGELFF
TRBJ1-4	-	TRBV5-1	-	TGCGCCAGCAGCCCGGGACTTAATGAAAAACTGTTTTTT	CASSPGLNEKLFF
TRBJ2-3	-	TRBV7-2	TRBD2	TGTGCCAGCAGCTATTACCCTAGCGGGGGGAGGGCAGATACGCAGTATTTT	CASSYYPSGGRADTQYF
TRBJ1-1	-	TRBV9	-	TGTGCCAGCAGCCCCTATCCGGGGGGACGGAACACTGAAGCTTTCTTT	CASSPYPGGRNTEAFF
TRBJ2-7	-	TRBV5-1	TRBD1	TGCGCCAGCAGCTTGACGGGGACAGGGGGCGTTTACGAGCAGTACTTC	CASSLTGTGGVYEQYF
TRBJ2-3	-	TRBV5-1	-	TGCGCCAGCAGCTTGGGCCAGATTCTAGATACGCAGTATTTT	CASSLGQILDTQYF
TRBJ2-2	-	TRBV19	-	TGTGCCAGCCGAGATGGGGGGGCCAGCGGGGAGCTGTTTTTT	CASRDGGASGELFF
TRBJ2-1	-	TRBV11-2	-	TGTGCCAGCAGCTCCCCGAGGGGCATTACCTACAATGAGCAGTTCTTC	CASSSPRGITYNEQFF
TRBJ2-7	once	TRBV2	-	TGTGCCAGCAGTGATAGAGGCTACGAGCAGTACTTC	CASSDRGYEQYF
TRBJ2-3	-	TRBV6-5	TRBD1	TGTGCCAGCAGTTATAACCGGGACAGAACAGATACGCAGTATTTT	CASSYNRDRTDTQYF
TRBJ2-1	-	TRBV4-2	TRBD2	TGTGCCAGCAGCCAAGATGGTCCGGGGGGTGAGCAGTTCTTC	CASSQDGPGGEQFF
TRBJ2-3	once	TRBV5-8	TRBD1	TGTGCCAGCAGCCGGGACAGGTCCACAGATACGCAGTATTTT	CASSRDRSTDTQYF
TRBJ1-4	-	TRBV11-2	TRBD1	TGTGCCAGCAGCTTCACAGGGGGGCAGGGGAATGAAAAACTGTTTTTT	CASSFTGGQGNEKLFF
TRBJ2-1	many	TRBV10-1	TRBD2	TGCGCCAGCGGGACTAGCGGGGGACAGCAGTTCTTC	CASGTSGGQQFF
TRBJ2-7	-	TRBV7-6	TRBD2	TGTGCCAGCAGCCTGCCGGGGGGGGAGCAGTACTTC	CASSLPGGEQYF
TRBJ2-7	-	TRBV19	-	TGTGCCAGTAGTATGGGTCAGGGTGGTCCCTACGAGCAGTACTTC	CASSMGQGGPYEQYF
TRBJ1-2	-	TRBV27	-	TGTGCCAGCAGCCACAGCATCGGGGAAGTTAACTATGGCTACACCTTC	CASSHSIGEVNYGYTF
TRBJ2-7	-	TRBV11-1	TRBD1	TGTGCCAGCAGGGACCCCGGGACAGGTGCCTACGAGCAGTACTTC	CASRDPGTGAYEQYF
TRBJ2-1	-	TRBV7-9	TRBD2	TGTGCCAGCAGCGGAAGACTAGCGGGATCCTACAATGAGCAGTTCTTC	CASSGRLAGSYNEQFF
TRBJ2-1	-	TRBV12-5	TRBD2	TGTGCTAGTGGTTTAAGTAGCGGGGGGTACAATGAGCAGTTCTTC	CASGLSSGGYNEQFF
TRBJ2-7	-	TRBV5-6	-	TGTGCCAGCAGCTCATTCGCGGGCCCAGGCTACGAGCAGTACTTC	CASSSFAGPGYEQYF
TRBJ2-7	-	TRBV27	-	TGTGCCAGCAGTTTAACAGGGCACGAGCAGTACTTC	CASSLTGHEQYF
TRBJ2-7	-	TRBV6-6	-	TGTGCCAGCAGCCGACAAGGTGGAGGGGGCTCCTACGAGCAGTACTTC	CASSRQGGGGSYEQYF
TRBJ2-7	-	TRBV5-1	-	TGCGCCAGCAGCTTGGATAGGGGGTACGAGCAGTACTTC	CASSLDRGYEQYF
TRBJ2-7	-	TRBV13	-	TGTGCCAGCAGCTTTGTGGGCCCTTTAGGATTTCGGTCCGAGCAGTACTTC	CASSFVGPLGFRSEQYF
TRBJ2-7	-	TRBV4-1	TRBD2	TGCGCCAGCAGCCAAGTCCCGACTAGCGGGGGGACATACGAGCAGTACTTC	CASSQVPTSGGTYEQYF
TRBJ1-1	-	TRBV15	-	TGTGCCACCAGCAGAGATATAACAGATGGTGAAGCTTTCTTT	CATSRDITDGEAFF
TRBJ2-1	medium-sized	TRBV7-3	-	TGTGCCAGCAGCCAGGGGAAAGTCCATGAGCAGTTCTTC	CASSQGKVHEQFF
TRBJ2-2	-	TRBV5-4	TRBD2	TGTGCCAGCAGCCCCTCCGGGGGGGCCCCCGGGGAGCTGTTTTTT	CASSPSGGAPGELFF
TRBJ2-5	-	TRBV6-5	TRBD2	TGTGCCAGCAGTTCACCGGGACTAGCGGAAGAGACCCAGTACTTC	CASSSPGLAEETQYF
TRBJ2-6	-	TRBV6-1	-	TGTGCCAGCGGGCAGATGTCTGGGGCCAACGTCCTGACTTTC	CASGQMSGANVLTF
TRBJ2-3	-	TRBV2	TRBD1	TGTGCCAGCAGTGAAGTTCAGGGGGCTGGAGATACGCAGTATTTT	CASSEVQGAGDTQYF
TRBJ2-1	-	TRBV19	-	TGTGCCAGTAGTATACCGGGAGCCTACAATGAGCAGTTCTTC	CASSIPGAYNEQFF
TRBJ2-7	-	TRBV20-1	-	TGCAGTGCTCGAGGGGTTGGCGAGCAGTACTTC	CSARGVGEQYF
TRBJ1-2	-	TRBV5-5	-	TGTGCCAGCAGCTTGATCGTTTCCCCCTTGGATGGCTACACCTTC	CASSLIVSPLDGYTF